These T cell receptor beta chains were read from a single sample in a study of shared clonotypes between healthy human individuals. The repertoire was sequenced with immunoSEQ multiplex PCR; TCRdb's copy has only in-frame clones and lacks some. The repertoire has around 700,000 clones, under 95% of them found once; the top ten carry approximately 22%. What was sequenced was naive CD8+ T cells sorted from blood. Every receptor here comes from a man younger than 40 in good health. Both conserved end residues are part of each CDR3. A D gene is named only where the DNA matches it firmly. Clone size is not always given. Where it is, it says once, few, many or a class for expanded clones.

TRBV13	.	.	TRBJ1-1	TGTGCCAGCAGCCCTGGACACCCTGAAGCTTTCTTT	CASSPGHPEAFF
TRBV27	.	.	TRBJ2-7	TGTGCCAGCAGTTTATCGGGACTGATCTACGAGCAGTACTTC	CASSLSGLIYEQYF
TRBV6-6	.	.	TRBJ2-7	TGTGCCAGCAGTTACTCGGAAAGGGAGCAGTACTTC	CASSYSEREQYF
TRBV11-2	.	.	TRBJ2-5	TGTGCCAGCAGCTTAGGTCTCAGAGGTAATGGGGACGGGACCCAGTACTTC	CASSLGLRGNGDGTQYF
TRBV2	TRBD1	.	TRBJ2-1	TGTGCCAGTCTTCACAGGGGGAAGGGGCAGTTCTTC	CASLHRGKGQFF
TRBV7-9	.	.	TRBJ2-7	TGTGCCAGCAGCTTAGAATCTGGGATCTACGAGCAGTACTTC	CASSLESGIYEQYF
TRBV4-1	.	.	TRBJ1-3	TGCGCCAGCAGAGTTCAGGCGGGATCTGGAAACACCATATATTTT	CASRVQAGSGNTIYF
TRBV27	TRBD2	.	TRBJ2-6	TGTGCCAGTAGCGGGGGGCTCTCTGGGGCCAACGTCCTGACTTTC	CASSGGLSGANVLTF
TRBV27	TRBD1	.	TRBJ1-1	TGTGCCAGCAGTTTCTGGACAGGGGGCAAGGACACTGAAGCTTTCTTT	CASSFWTGGKDTEAFF
TRBV6-4	.	.	TRBJ1-5	TGTGCCAGCAGAAAGGACAGAGCCGTCCTTAAGTTCCAGCCCCAGCATTTT	CASRKDRAVLKFQPQHF
TRBV11-3	TRBD2	.	TRBJ2-3	TGTGCCAGCAGCCCCCGACGGGGACTAGCGGAAAGCACAGATACGCAGTATTTT	CASSPRRGLAESTDTQYF
TRBV28	.	.	TRBJ1-5	TGTGCCAGCAGTTCTTACGCCTACAGGGAGAATCAGCCCCAGCATTTT	CASSSYAYRENQPQHF
TRBV19	.	.	TRBJ2-5	TGTGCCAGTAGTGCTCTAGATCAAGAGACCCAGTACTTC	CASSALDQETQYF
TRBV7-9	.	.	TRBJ2-4	TGTGCCATCCGGTTGGGGGGGCTAGCCAAAAACATTCAGTACTTC	CAIRLGGLAKNIQYF
TRBV7-6	TRBD1	few	TRBJ2-1	TGTGCCAGCAGCTTAGGGGCAGGGGGCAATGAGCAGCTCTTC	CASSLGAGGNEQLF
TRBV28	TRBD1	once	TRBJ2-7	TGTGCCAGCACCACCACCGGGACAGAAACCTACGAGCAGTACTTC	CASTTTGTETYEQYF
TRBV7-3	.	.	TRBJ2-7	TGTGCCAGCAGCAAACGGGACGGCTCCTACGAGCAGTACTTC	CASSKRDGSYEQYF
TRBV5-6	.	.	TRBJ2-3	TGTGCCAGCAGCCCAGGGGCAGGGGGCACAGATACGCAGTATTTT	CASSPGAGGTDTQYF
TRBV4-3	TRBD1	.	TRBJ2-7	TGCGCCAGCAGCCAAGACGCTCAGGGGGCTTACGAGCAGTACTTC	CASSQDAQGAYEQYF
TRBV5-1	.	.	TRBJ2-1	TGCGCCAGCAGCTTGGAGCGGCCCCTTGGCAATGAGCAGTTCTTC	CASSLERPLGNEQFF
TRBV6-1	TRBD2	once	TRBJ2-3	TGTGCCAGCAGTGAACTAGCGGGGACCACAGATACGCAGTATTTT	CASSELAGTTDTQYF
TRBV7-9	.	.	TRBJ1-1	TGTGCCAGCAGCTTGGTGGCGGGCGGGTATTCGGGCACTGAAGCTTTCTTT	CASSLVAGGYSGTEAFF
TRBV10-3	.	.	TRBJ2-2	TGTGCCATCAGTGGGGGCAACACCGGGGAGCTGTTTTTT	CAISGGNTGELFF
TRBV27	.	.	TRBJ2-7	TGTGCCAGCAGTCTACGAACGGGAGTTATCTACGAGCAGTACTTC	CASSLRTGVIYEQYF
TRBV6-1	TRBD1	.	TRBJ2-7	TGTGCCACCCCTGGGACAGGGACCTACGAGCAGTACTTC	CATPGTGTYEQYF
TRBV4-1	TRBD2	.	TRBJ2-1	TGCGCCAGCAGCCTTGTAGCGGGGGTCTACAATGAGCAGTTCTTC	CASSLVAGVYNEQFF
TRBV4-1	.	.	TRBJ1-2	TGCGCCAGCAGACAGGAACCGGGCCAATCCAACTATGGCTACACCTTC	CASRQEPGQSNYGYTF
TRBV27	TRBD2	.	TRBJ2-1	TGTGCCACGGTAGCGGGACCCGTTTACAATGAGCAGTTCTTC	CATVAGPVYNEQFF